These 16 T cell receptor beta chains originate from one sample sequenced in a study of cytomegalovirus exposure and HLA in healthy donors. Primers for the PCR totalled 60 Vbeta and 13 Jbeta. Generated by immunoSEQ multiplex PCR, the TCRdb table keeps only in-frame clones and is missing some. The sample lists 95,000 to 100,000 clones, about 83% occurring once. Sequenced sample: PBMCs. These TCRs come from a man aged 60 to 69 in good health and CMV-seropositive.

This chain links TRBV2 with TRBJ1-1, with D unresolved. This CDR3 region has 13 residues. Germline CDR1 is SNHLY and CDR2 is FYNNEI. V was shortened by 6 bases and J by 3 bases, with 11 bases between the two germline ends. DNA for the CDR3: TGTGCCAGCAGCGACACATTGGACACTGAAGCTTTCTTT. It yields the protein CASSDTLDTEAFF.

The rearrangement joins TRBV5-1 to TRBJ2-1, with 9 bases that match TRBD1. The V and J ends lost 4 bases and 7 bases, in that order; junction bases with no gene match: 9. CDR3 length: 15 amino acids. Germline CDR1 is SGHRS and CDR2 is YFSETQ. DNA of the CDR3: TGCGCCAGCAGCGCGGGACAGGGCCGGGTGAATGAGCAGTTCTTC. This gives the protein CASSAGQGRVNEQFF.

The chain couples TRBV7-3 to TRBJ2-3; 8 nucleotides line up with TRBD1. This CDR3 spans 14 amino acids. Trimming cost V 5 bases and J 6 bases; bases outside gene matches: 7. Germline lookup yields CDR1 SGHTA and CDR2 FQGTGA. CDR3 sequence (DNA): TGTGCCAGCAGCCCAGGGGGCGCAGGGGATACGCAGTATTTT. Translation: CASSPGGAGDTQYF.

The CDR3 protein is CASSPRTGLNTEAFF. DNA for the CDR3: TGTGCCAGCAGCCCCAGGACAGGTCTGAACACTGAAGCTTTCTTT. The rearrangement joins TRBV9 to TRBJ1-1, with 7 bases aligning to TRBD1. J gave up 0 bases and V 4 bases, and 6 bases lay outside the gene matches. CDR1 is SGDLS and CDR2 is YYNGEE in the germline V gene. The CDR3 sequence is 15 residues long.

This chain joins TRBV5-4 and TRBJ2-6; TRBD2 is a possible D gene (7 bases). Germline V gives CDR1 SGHNT, CDR2 YYREEE (reference sequence). The CDR3 contains 16 residues. Trimming took 4 bases from V and 4 from J, leaving 15 bases between them. Here the CDR3 reads CASSIGGAGGANVLTF. DNA for the CDR3: TGTGCCAGCAGCATTGGGGGGGCTGGGGGGGCCAACGTCCTGACTTTC.

The chain links TRBV9 to TRBJ2-2; 11 bases are shared with TRBD1. The germline gives CDR1 SGDLS, CDR2 YYNGEE. J was trimmed by 5 bases and V by 6 bases; bases with no gene match: 12. The CDR3 is made up of 17 amino acids. CDR3 protein: CASTLNRDRGETGELFF. The CDR3 nucleotides read TGTGCCAGCACCCTTAACCGGGACAGGGGGGAAACCGGGGAGCTGTTTTTT.

The J gene is TRBJ2-1, the V gene TRBV2, with a tentative D call TRBD2 (6 bases). The length of the CDR3 is 11 residues. Germline CDR1 reads SNHLY; CDR2 reads FYNNEI. This CDR3 is CAEGSYNEQFF. CDR3 sequence (DNA): TGTGCGGAGGGCTCCTACAATGAGCAGTTCTTC.

The chain links TRBV6-1 to TRBJ1-6; D call uncertain. V was cut by 0 bases and J by 0 bases, with 9 bases left in between. The CDR3 is made up of 17 amino acids. Per germline, CDR1 MNHNS and CDR2 SASEGT. Written as DNA, the CDR3 is TGTGCCAGCAGTGAAGCGTTAGGGAGCTCCTATAATTCACCCCTCCACTTT. Encoded protein: CASSEALGSSYNSPLHF.

The chain recombines TRBV28 with TRBJ2-7; no reliable D call. Germline V gives CDR1 MDHEN, CDR2 SYDVKM. Trimming took off 0 bases at V and 6 bases at J, with 9 bases between the two ends. The CDR3 contains 13 residues. The CDR3 sequence is CASSLWPGSEQYF. The CDR3 DNA follows: TGTGCCAGCAGTTTATGGCCGGGTTCCGAGCAGTACTTC.

This chain joins TRBV28 and TRBJ2-5, with TRBD2 identical over 13 bases. V shed 5 bases and J 3 bases; nucleotides not matched to a gene: 3. This CDR3 spans 15 amino acids. Germline V lookup: CDR1 MDHEN, CDR2 SYDVKM. CDR3: CASSPGLAGEETQYF. The CDR3 DNA reads TGTGCCAGCAGTCCAGGACTAGCGGGGGAAGAGACCCAGTACTTC.

The chain employs TRBV29-1 and TRBJ2-5, with 9 bases matching TRBD2. The CDR3 sequence is 14 residues long. Germline V gene sequence: CDR1 SQVTM, CDR2 ANQGSEA. V was pared by 6 bases and J by 5 bases, with 10 bases of the junction left unmatched. CDR3 DNA sequence: TGCAGCGTCCCTCTAGCGGGGTACGGGGAGACCCAGTACTTC. Translation gives CSVPLAGYGETQYF.

The chain couples TRBV9 to TRBJ2-2; 10 bases fit TRBD2. The CDR3 covers 15 residues. Germline V CDR1 and CDR2: SGDLS, YYNGEE. V gave up 1 base and J gave up 3 bases; unmatched junction bases: 0. CDR3 DNA: TGTGCCAGCAGCGTAACTAGCGGGGACACCGGGGAGCTGTTTTTT. Residues: CASSVTSGDTGELFF.

This clone was observed a handful of times. The rearrangement joins TRBV5-1 to TRBJ1-4; possibly TRBD1 for D (6 bases). Germline V CDR1 and CDR2: SGHRS, YFSETQ. This CDR3 has 13 amino acids. Trimming removed 4 bases at V and 8 bases at J, with 12 bases between. CDR3 in DNA: TGCGCCAGCAGCCCACAGGGTGGGGAAAAACTGTTTTTT. It specifies CASSPQGGEKLFF.

The chain is built from TRBV7-6 and TRBJ2-2; D uncertain. Germline CDR1 reads SGHVS; CDR2 reads FNYEAQ. The ends were cut back, 1 base at V and 0 bases at J, with 9 bases in the middle. The CDR3 covers 16 residues. Here the CDR3 reads CASSLVLPANTGELFF. The CDR3 coding sequence is TGTGCCAGCAGCTTAGTCTTACCAGCGAACACCGGGGAGCTGTTTTTT.

CDR3 nucleotide sequence: TGCGCCAGCAGCCAGGGAGGAGGCAATCAGCCCCAGCATTTT. This encodes CASSQGGGNQPQHF. The chain uses TRBV5-1 and TRBJ1-5; a weak D match, TRBD1 (5 bases). V lost 4 bases, J lost 2 bases, and 10 bases lay in between. Germline V gene lookup returns CDR1 SGHRS and CDR2 YFSETQ. The CDR3 has 14 residues.

The rearrangement joins TRBV29-1 to TRBJ1-1; the D gene is possibly TRBD1 (5 bases). Germline lookup yields CDR1 SQVTM and CDR2 ANQGSEA. There are 13 residues in the CDR3. Trimming took 7 bases from V and 6 from J, leaving 18 bases between them. The CDR3 region has the DNA TGCAGCGCCTTCTTCGCCAGGGCCGCTGAAGCTTTCTTT. Amino acid sequence: CSAFFARAAEAFF.